This TCR beta chain came from a study of blood T cell repertoires in COVID-19. The method was immunoSEQ multiplex PCR; TCRdb's version includes in-frame clones alone and lacks a portion of them. The sample includes a few hundred thousand clones, 82% of them seen just once. This TCR was recovered from a woman younger than 35 with acute or convalescent COVID-19. Source material: peripheral blood.

In nucleotides, the CDR3 is TGTGCCAGCAGCTTGCAGCGGCATCAGCCCCAGCATTTT. Protein product: CASSLQRHQPQHF. The chain has TRBV7-2 and TRBJ1-5, with D uncertain. Trimming left V 3 bases short and J 5 bases short, with 8 bases between. Germline CDR1 and CDR2: SGHTA and FQGNSA. The CDR3 sequence is 13 residues long.